This T cell receptor beta chain was obtained from a study of blood T cell repertoires in COVID-19. Some clones are missing from TCRdb's copy, which holds only in-frame ones; the method was immunoSEQ multiplex PCR. The sample includes 12,000 to 15,000 clones, about 91% of them seen just once. There are 17 residues in the CDR3. Germline assignment: CDR1 LGHNT and CDR2 FRNRAP. The V segment lost 3 bases and the J segment 9 bases; nucleotides outside the gene matches: 14. The receptor's source is a human donor in a cohort sampled during active COVID-19. The sample taken for sequencing was peripheral blood. The rearrangement links TRBV12-5 to TRBJ2-5, with 12 positions matching TRBD2. The CDR3 sequence: CASGFGLAGGPGLAQYF. CDR3 DNA sequence: TGTGCTAGTGGTTTTGGGCTAGCGGGAGGGCCGGGTTTGGCCCAGTACTTC.